The 21 T cell receptor beta chains in this list originate from one sample, sequenced in a study of blood T cell repertoires in COVID-19 (dated by TCRdb to 2019 to 2021). The protocol used for the library was the immunoSEQ multiplex PCR assay. The clones in this table, taken by TCRdb from immuneACCESS, are in-frame only. Not every clone is retained; where verified, under half of the shortfall comes from an unresolved V gene, and the cause of the rest is unknown. A total of some 170,000 clones appear in this sample, roughly 86% of them only once. The ten most abundant clones make up approximately 4.1% of the sample. Specimen: peripheral blood. Receptors originate from an older woman who had recovered from COVID-19.

This clone was observed a handful of times. V usage is TRBV4-3 and J usage is TRBJ2-7; the D gene is possibly TRBD1 (6 bases). Trimming cost V 0 bases and J 1 base, with 10 bases left between them. The germline V gene has CDR1 LGHNA and CDR2 YSLEER. This CDR3 is built from 15 residues. CDR3 coding DNA: TGCGCCAGCAGCCAAGACACGGGACAATCCTACGAGCAGTACTTC. It specifies CASSQDTGQSYEQYF.

J is TRBJ2-5 and V is TRBV24-1, with 7 nucleotides matching TRBD1. V lost 4 bases, J lost 5 bases, and 9 bases stayed unmatched. The length of the CDR3 is 15 residues. The germline V gene encodes CDR1 KGHDR and CDR2 SFDVKD. The CDR3 spells CATSDTTGWRETQYF. In nucleotides, the CDR3 is TGTGCCACCAGTGACACGACAGGGTGGCGGGAGACCCAGTACTTC.

Concerning this clone itself: This is likely a read error, given that the CDR3 carries no conserved phenylalanine or tryptophan at its end. The chain employs TRBV5-1 and TRBJ1-1; D call uncertain. This CDR3 is 15 amino acids long. V lost 1 base and J lost 4, with 14 bases in between. Germline V gives CDR1 SGHRS, CDR2 YFSETQ. CDR3 region: CASSLLGSVGTEAFV. Written as DNA, the CDR3 is TGCGCCAGCAGCTTGCTTGGGAGCGTGGGCACTGAAGCTTTCGTT.

On this clone: Different DNA sequences within this sample yield the same CDR3. The chain is built from TRBV19 and TRBJ2-1, with 8 nucleotides matching TRBD1. V dropped 6 bases and J dropped 2; count of bases not matched to a gene: 3. The CDR3 covers 14 residues. Germline CDR1 is LNHDA and CDR2 is SQIVND (reference sequence). CDR3 amino acids: CASSGQGTYNEQFF. The CDR3 DNA reads TGTGCCAGTAGCGGACAGGGAACCTACAATGAGCAGTTCTTC.

V and J are TRBV12-5 and TRBJ1-5; D is unresolved. Germline-derived CDR1 and CDR2 are LGHNT and FRNRAP. V gave up 1 base and J gave up 6 bases, with 7 bases separating them. The CDR3 has 13 residues. CDR3 DNA: TGTGCTAGTGGTTTGGACGGTTTTCAGCCCCAGCATTTT. It specifies CASGLDGFQPQHF. The entire variable domain, with the rest obtained from reference TRBV12-5 and TRBJ1-5, is as follows: DARVTQTPRHKVTEMGQEVTMRCQPILGHNTVFWYRQTMMQGLELLAYFRNRAPLDDSGMPKDRFSAEMPDATLATLKIQPSEPRDSAVYFCASGLDGFQPQHFGDGTRLSIL.

This clone was seen once. This chain uses TRBV11-1 with TRBJ2-5, with 8 bases identical to TRBD2. The trim removed 8 bases at V and 2 bases at J, leaving 4 bases unmatched. CDR3 length: 13 amino acids. Germline CDR1 SGHAT, CDR2 FQDESV (reference sequence). The CDR3 DNA is TGTGCCAGCGCCGGGGGGGGACAAGAGACCCAGTACTTC. This gives the protein CASAGGGQETQYF.

The chain carries TRBV6-2 or TRBV6-3 and TRBJ2-3; D is possibly TRBD2 (5 bases). The CDR3 has 19 residues. CDR1 and CDR2 (germline): MNHEY, SVGEGT. V lost 7 bases and J lost 2, with 28 bases in between. Here the CDR3 DNA reads TGTGCCAGCACCCCCTTTGGAGGACTGAGACAAACAATCACAGATACGCAGTATTTT. Protein sequence: CASTPFGGLRQTITDTQYF.

This clone was picked up one time. The gene calls are TRBV7-6 and TRBJ2-2; 8 nucleotides agree with TRBD1. The CDR3 runs to 17 residues. Per germline, CDR1 SGHVS and CDR2 FNYEAQ. Trimming removed 5 bases from V and 6 bases from J; junction bases left unmatched: 14. CDR3 amino acids: CASSEGSWQGAAGELFF. The CDR3 DNA follows: TGTGCCAGCAGCGAAGGTTCGTGGCAGGGGGCTGCCGGGGAGCTGTTTTTT.

This chain joins TRBV18 and TRBJ2-7; D gene uncertain. CDR3 length equals 13 residues. Germline V gives CDR1 KGHSH, CDR2 LQKENI. V shed 4 bases and J shed 1 base, with 8 bases lying between them. The CDR3 protein is CASSHKDSYEQYF. The CDR3 DNA sequence: TGTGCCAGCTCACACAAAGATTCCTACGAGCAGTACTTC.

This clone was seen just once. V usage is TRBV2 and J usage is TRBJ2-2; TRBD1 might be the D (6 bases). The CDR3 is 15 amino acids. Trimming stripped 2 bases from V and 1 base from J, with 8 bases between. From germline, CDR1 is SNHLY and CDR2 FYNNEI. CDR3 in DNA: TGTGCCAGCAGTGAATACAGGGTGAACACCGGGGAGCTGTTTTTT. Amino acid sequence: CASSEYRVNTGELFF.

The CDR3 nucleotides are TGTGCCAGCTCACCAGCTGGGACAGGACCCAGTACCGGGGAGCTGTTTTTT. Encoded protein: CASSPAGTGPSTGELFF. The chain joins TRBV18 to TRBJ2-2; 8 bases match TRBD1. The CDR3 is made up of 17 amino acids. Germline V lookup: CDR1 KGHSH, CDR2 LQKENI. Trimming removed 2 bases from V and 5 bases from J; junction bases left unmatched: 10.

This chain uses TRBV4-3 with TRBJ2-3, with 9 positions matching TRBD2. V was pared by 0 bases and J by 0 bases, with 10 bases of the junction left unmatched. Germline V CDR1 and CDR2: LGHNA, YSLEER. The CDR3 has 19 amino acids. The CDR3 spells CASSQERLAGLTSTDTQYF. The CDR3 nucleotides are TGCGCCAGCAGCCAAGAGAGGCTAGCGGGGTTGACTAGCACAGATACGCAGTATTTT.

This chain connects TRBV19 to TRBJ2-7; the match to TRBD2 covers 8 bases. Germline V gene sequence: CDR1 LNHDA, CDR2 SQIVND (reference sequence). V lost 3 bases, J lost 0 bases, and 13 bases stayed unmatched. This CDR3 region has 18 residues. DNA of the CDR3: TGTGCCAGTAGTATTCGTGAGCCAGCGGGGGACTTCTCCTACGAGCAGTACTTC. This translates into CASSIREPAGDFSYEQYF.

On this clone itself: The germline gene is not matched at one end of the junction; a read error may be the cause. The V and J genes are TRBV5-5 and TRBJ2-3; TRBD1 is a possible D gene (5 bases). The CDR3 runs 16 residues. Germline V CDR1 and CDR2: SGHKS, YYEKEE (reference sequence). CDR3 residues: CASSLVTGIGTVTQYF. The CDR3 DNA is TGTGCCAGCAGCTTGGTTACAGGCATAGGCACAGTTACGCAGTATTTT.

The V gene is TRBV25-1, the J gene TRBJ2-3, with D unresolved. Germline CDR1 and CDR2: MGHDK and SYGVNS. There are 13 residues in the CDR3. V lost 3 bases and J lost 5, with 9 bases in between. The CDR3 sequence: CASSDSIGDTQYF. CDR3 DNA sequence: TGTGCCAGCAGTGACTCCATCGGAGATACGCAGTATTTT.

The chain has TRBV19 and TRBJ2-1; maybe TRBD1 (5 bases). V lost 5 bases, J lost 7 bases, and 9 bases lay in between. The length of the CDR3 is 12 residues. Germline V gene sequence: CDR1 LNHDA, CDR2 SQIVND (reference sequence). CDR3 nucleotides: TGTGCCAGTAGTCTCAGGACAAATGAGCAGTTCTTC. Its protein product is CASSLRTNEQFF.

The CDR3 DNA is TGCGCCAGCAGCCAAGCGGGTAGAACTAACTATGGCTACACCTTC. This sequence encodes CASSQAGRTNYGYTF. The gene calls are TRBV4-1 and TRBJ1-2; D gene unclear. Trimming stripped 1 base from V and 0 bases from J, with 9 bases between. The CDR3 extends over 15 amino acids. Germline-derived CDR1 and CDR2 are MGHRA and YSYEKL.

This clone showed up just once. The chain is built from TRBV28 and TRBJ2-5; 8 nucleotides align to TRBD1. The germline V gene encodes CDR1 MDHEN and CDR2 SYDVKM. The V and J ends lost 1 base and 6 bases, in that order; junction bases with no gene match: 13. The CDR3 contains 17 residues. The CDR3 reads CASSLYLGQVIDQTQYF. CDR3 bases: TGTGCCAGCAGTTTATACCTGGGACAGGTGATCGACCAGACCCAGTACTTC.

V and J are TRBV19 and TRBJ1-5; 9 nucleotides align to TRBD1. V gave up 3 bases and J gave up 4 bases; unmatched junction bases: 13. Germline V gene sequence: CDR1 LNHDA, CDR2 SQIVND (reference sequence). The CDR3 runs to 18 residues. CDR3 coding DNA: TGTGCCAGTAGTATGACAGGGGGGGGGAGAGGAATGAATCAGCCCCAGCATTTT. As protein: CASSMTGGGRGMNQPQHF. The full variable domain, with the rest looked up from reference TRBV19 and TRBJ1-5, is DGGITQSPKYLFRKEGQNVTLSCEQNLNHDAMYWYRQDPGQGLRLIYYSQIVNDFQKGDIAEGYSVSREKKESFPLTVTSAQKNPTAFYLCASSMTGGGRGMNQPQHFGDGTRLSIL.

This chain connects TRBV4-1 to TRBJ2-5, with TRBD2 matching 10 bases. CDR1 and CDR2 from the germline V gene are MGHRA and YSYEKL. The CDR3 has 18 residues. Germline trimming cut 1 base from V and 4 bases from J; bases unmatched to any gene: 12. This CDR3 reads CASSQAQRGGGVGETQYF. CDR3 DNA sequence: TGCGCCAGCAGCCAAGCGCAGCGGGGGGGCGGGGTCGGAGAGACCCAGTACTTC.

This clone was counted once. This chain connects TRBV6-5 to TRBJ2-5; possible D gene TRBD1, 6 bases. The DNA end lines up better with TRBJ2-7; the J call may be wrong. Looked up from germline, CDR1 is MNHEY and CDR2 is SVGAGI. The CDR3 runs 12 residues. CDR3 loop: CASRDTTYEQYF. CDR3 DNA sequence: TGTGCCAGCCGGGACACCACCTACGAGCAGTACTTC.